This T cell receptor (beta chain) was captured by sequencing in a study of blood T cell repertoires in COVID-19. In the study overall: Some COVID-19 samples were acute and others convalescent; all came from the United States, Italy and Spain. In each case, the material was cDNA or gDNA derived from T cells, B-cell-depleted T cells, or PBMCs.

Original processing notes: Using reference gene primer amplification, nucleated cell counts were estimated. Only in-frame clones appear in the TCRdb table, and some are missing; sequencing was by immunoSEQ multiplex PCR. The V and J calls and clone size come from that table; D and trimming were worked out from the DNA. The sample yields around 64,000 clones, under 90% seen once. Germline CDR1 and CDR2: LGHDT and YNNKEL (reference sequence). The V end lost 2 bases, the J end lost 6 bases, and 16 bases lay between the germline ends. CDR3 length: 16 amino acids. The sequencing input was peripheral blood. This TCR was sampled from a man aged 50-60 years with active COVID-19. The chain is built from TRBV3-1 (or the pseudogene TRBV3-2) and TRBJ2-2; D may be TRBD1 (6 bases). The CDR3 spells CASSQPCTGLAGELFF. The DNA for the CDR3 is TGTGCCAGCAGCCAACCTTGTACAGGGTTGGCCGGGGAGCTGTTTTTT.